This T cell receptor beta chain is drawn from a study of radiotherapy plus CTLA-4 blockade in lung cancer. The germline CDR1 and CDR2 sequences are SGHNT and YYREEE (reference sequence). Trimming removed 5 bases at V and 3 bases at J, with 17 bases between. The CDR3 consists of 15 residues. Clones were read by immunoSEQ multiplex PCR, and TCRdb kept only the in-frame ones, dropping some. The sample holds roughly 32,000 clones, 60% to 75% seen once. Material: peripheral blood, obtained from a patient treated with radiotherapy plus ipilimumab. The TCR originated in a human donor with non-small cell lung cancer who had stable disease on radiotherapy plus ipilimumab. This rearrangement joins TRBV5-4 to TRBJ2-5; D gene ambiguous. The CDR3 DNA sequence: TGTGCCAGCAGGGCAGGCTCCTCAATTGAAGAGACCCAGTACTTC. Protein sequence: CASRAGSSIEETQYF. Drawing the rest from reference TRBV5-4 and TRBJ2-5, the complete variable domain is ETGVTQSPTHLIKTRGQQVTLRCSSQSGHNTVSWYQQALGQGPQFIFQYYREEENGRGNFPPRFSGLQFPNYSSELNVNALELDDSALYLCASRAGSSIEETQYFGPGTRLLVL.